This TCR beta chain emerged from a study of blood T cell repertoires in COVID-19 (TCRdb year 2020). Looking at the study overall: The collaborator samples originated in the United States, Italy and Spain and spanned the acute and convalescent phases of COVID-19. Samples were obtained from the ongoing ImmuneRACE study (first 160 participants) and from 1,254 subjects provided by 6 global collaborators. Subjects who had been exposed to COVID-19, were actively infected with it, or had recovered from it provided the deeply sampled blood TCRbeta repertoires that made up the dataset. The repertoires were released in a freely available public database meant as a resource for research on the immune response to SARS-CoV-2. The prospective study material was composed of cDNA or gDNA derived from T cells, B-cell-depleted T cells, or PBMCs. Where available, HLA class I and class II types were taken from metadata supplied by the sample provider and were not determined by assay-based typing. Sample metadata almost always included a de-identified subject ID, COVID-19 status, age in years and sex.

Trimming takes 2 bases from V and 5 bases from J, and the germline ends sit 12 bases apart. The CDR3 measures 14 amino acids from cysteine to phenylalanine. The entry retains the CDR3 DNA only, 42 bases that are in frame from base 1. From the germline V gene, CDR1 is MRHNA and CDR2 is SNTAGT. TCRbeta CDR3 regions were amplified from genomic DNA by means of the immunoSEQ Assay, a bias-controlled multiplex PCR. For the original study's pipeline: Within the assay, amplification of reference gene primers was used to estimate how many nucleated cells each sample contained. To quantify the absolute abundance of each unique TCRbeta CDR3 rearrangement, sequence reads were collapsed and filtered. For each sample, productive Simpson clonality was calculated by taking the square root of Simpson's diversity index across productive rearrangements. In TCRdb, the immuneACCESS table is reduced to in-frame sequences with V and J assigned. These tables do not hold every clone; where another copy was compared, an unresolved V gene accounts for under half, and the others remain unexplained. V, J and clone size are those of that table, while D and trimming were read from the DNA. Within this sample are around 280,000 clones, with approximately 83% of them counted one time only. 2.1% of the sample is held by the ten biggest clonotypes.

What the authors observed across the whole study: The amount of clinical and demographic metadata varied by source and participant and was provided uncurated.

Turning to this clone: It has no known antigen specificity. Nothing much larger sits one base from this clone, and base qualities are not available.

A second Seattle source provided samples from volunteer blood donors who had recovered from COVID-19. The collaborating institutions used their own protocols to collect whole blood in K2EDTA tubes. Collaborator samples were shipped for TCRbeta analysis as frozen whole blood, isolated PBMCs, or DNA extracted from either sample type. This sequence was found in a woman in her thirties who had recovered from COVID-19. The chain is made from TRBV6-4 and TRBJ1-2; no D gene can be assigned with confidence. Sequencing used peripheral blood. The DNA sequence is as follows: TGTGCCAGCAGTGACGGACGGGGAAGGTATGGCTACACCTTC. Its coded protein is CASSDGRGRYGYTF.